This entry features one TCR beta chain sequence. RNA was extracted with the RNeasy kit, and a quantity of about 0.45 to 1 ug was reverse transcribed using random hexamers. From the immunoSEQ multiplex PCR reads, TCRdb called clonotypes with MiXCR, one entry per CDR3 protein. The profile covers some 190,000 distinct CDR3 sequences, with approximately 93% appearing a single time and 0.1% taken by the ten largest. These data are taken from a study of CD8 T cells in Susac syndrome. CDR3 length: 13 amino acids. Germline loops: CDR1 SGHRS, CDR2 YFSETQ. V was shortened by 1 base and J by 5 bases, with 9 bases between the two germline ends. The study sequenced TCR beta in blood CD8+ and CD4+ T cells. TEMRA cells were FACS-enriched, with CD8+ and CD4+ T cells isolated negatively.

J is TRBJ1-1 and V is TRBV5-1; D gene uncertain. Sequenced: CD4+ T cells from PBMCs. The TCR originated in a human donor in good health. The CDR3 DNA sequence: TGCGCCAGCAGCTTGTCGGAATTTACTGAAGCTTTCTTT. It specifies CASSLSEFTEAFF.